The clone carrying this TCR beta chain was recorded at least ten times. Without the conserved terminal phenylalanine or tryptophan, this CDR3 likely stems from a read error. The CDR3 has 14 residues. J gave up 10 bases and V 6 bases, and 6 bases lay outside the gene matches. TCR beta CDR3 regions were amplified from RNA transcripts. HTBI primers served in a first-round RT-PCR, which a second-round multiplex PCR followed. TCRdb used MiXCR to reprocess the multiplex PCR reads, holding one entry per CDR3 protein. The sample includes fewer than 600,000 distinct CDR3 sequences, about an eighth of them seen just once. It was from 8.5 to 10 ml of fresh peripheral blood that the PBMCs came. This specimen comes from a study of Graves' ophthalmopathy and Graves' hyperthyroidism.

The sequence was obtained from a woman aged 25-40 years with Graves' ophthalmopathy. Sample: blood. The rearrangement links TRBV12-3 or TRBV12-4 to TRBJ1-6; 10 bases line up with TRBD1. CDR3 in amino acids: CASRGQGVKSPLHL. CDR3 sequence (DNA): TGTGCCAGCAGAGGACAGGGGGTAAAATCACCCCTCCACCTT.